These T cell receptor beta chains were read from a single sample in a study of OX40 agonist ivuxolimab in advanced cancers. Produced via immunoSEQ multiplex PCR; TCRdb's table is partial and in-frame only. Of roughly 86,000 clones in the sample, around nine tenths were seen once. The input for sequencing was CD4+ or CD8+ T cells sorted from blood, taken in a trial of the OX40 agonist ivuxolimab. The receptor source for this set is an adult with an advanced solid tumor such as melanoma, head and neck, liver or kidney cancer. Each CDR3 is given with its conserved first and last residue. The D gene is left open where the match is weak. Clone size is stated in some rows and not others, as once, few, many or a class when expanded.

j_call v_call clone_size d_call cdr3_aa cdr3_nt
TRBJ2-2 TRBV9 NA NA CASSSTADTGELFF TGTGCCAGCAGCTCGACTGCCGACACCGGGGAGCTGTTTTTT
TRBJ2-1 TRBV5-1 NA NA CASILQGADNEQFF TGCGCCAGCATTCTCCAGGGTGCGGACAATGAGCAGTTCTTC
TRBJ1-2 TRBV7-9 NA NA CASSGDGNGYTF TGTGCCAGCAGCGGTGATGGGAATGGCTACACCTTC
TRBJ2-7 TRBV19 NA NA CASSIDLYGYEQYF TGTGCCAGTAGTATAGATCTATACGGCTACGAGCAGTACTTC
TRBJ2-5 TRBV6-1 NA TRBD2 CASSEWISGVETQYF TGTGCCAGCAGTGAATGGATTAGCGGGGTAGAGACCCAGTACTTC
TRBJ2-7 TRBV6-1 NA TRBD2 CASSSGTSGLYEQYF TGTGCCAGCAGCTCCGGGACTAGCGGCCTCTACGAGCAGTACTTC
TRBJ1-5 TRBV4-2 few NA CASSQDPDDDQPQHF TGTGCCAGCAGCCAAGATCCCGACGACGATCAGCCCCAGCATTTT
TRBJ1-5 TRBV2 NA NA CASSGRIGVGQPQHF TGTGCCAGCAGTGGAAGGATCGGGGTTGGACAGCCCCAGCATTTT
TRBJ1-5 TRBV28 NA NA CASHLRTGGMVTQHF TGTGCCAGCCACCTCCGCACGGGAGGGATGGTGACCCAGCATTTT
TRBJ1-6 TRBV27 NA NA CASSLLRGSYNSPLHF TGTGCCAGCAGTTTATTGAGGGGGTCCTATAATTCACCCCTCCACTTT
TRBJ2-5 TRBV5-4 NA TRBD2 CASRDGGVSRGGEETQYF TGTGCCAGCAGGGACGGTGGAGTTTCGCGGGGGGGAGAAGAGACCCAGTACTTC